This T cell receptor (beta chain) was sequenced during a study of T cell responses to AZD1222 COVID-19 vaccine. Notes on the study in general: Baseline serology detected seropositivity in only six or seven AZD1222 recipients. CD4 TCRs linked to vaccination spanned spike, dominating at 160-218 and 743-854. White British ancestry dominated among donors, who included more females, and clonal diversity was possibly underestimated.

Comments on this clone: Its antigen is not known.

Only in-frame clones appear in the TCRdb table, and some are missing; sequencing was by immunoSEQ multiplex PCR. This table has 95,000 to 120,000 clones, 88% appearing once. V was pared by 4 bases and J by 4 bases, with 11 bases between. This CDR3 comprises 13 residues. Germline V CDR1 and CDR2: SGHRS, YFSETQ. The J gene is TRBJ2-5, the V gene TRBV5-1; D is tentatively TRBD1 or TRBD2 (5 bases each). This TCR was sampled from an adult who received the AZD1222 COVID-19 vaccine. Sequencing was performed on peripheral blood, taken 28 days after the second AZD1222 dose. DNA for the CDR3: TGCGCCAGCAGCCCGGGACCGGGAGAGACCCAGTACTTC. This encodes CASSPGPGETQYF.